This T cell receptor beta chain is drawn from a study of monozygotic twins with inflammatory bowel disease. The CDR3 consists of 14 residues. From germline, CDR1 is SGHRS and CDR2 YFSETQ. TCRdb re-called the 5' RACE reads and gives one entry per CDR3 protein, without DNA. The table counts some 450,000 distinct CDR3 sequences; about 2.6% lies in the top ten. This TCR came from a human donor with ulcerative colitis or Crohn's disease, or a healthy co-twin of an affected twin (not recorded which). J is TRBJ2-7 and V is TRBV5-1; the TRBD1 assignment by TCRdb is unverifiable without DNA. Source material: blood. CDR3 amino acids: CASFKGAGSHEQYF.